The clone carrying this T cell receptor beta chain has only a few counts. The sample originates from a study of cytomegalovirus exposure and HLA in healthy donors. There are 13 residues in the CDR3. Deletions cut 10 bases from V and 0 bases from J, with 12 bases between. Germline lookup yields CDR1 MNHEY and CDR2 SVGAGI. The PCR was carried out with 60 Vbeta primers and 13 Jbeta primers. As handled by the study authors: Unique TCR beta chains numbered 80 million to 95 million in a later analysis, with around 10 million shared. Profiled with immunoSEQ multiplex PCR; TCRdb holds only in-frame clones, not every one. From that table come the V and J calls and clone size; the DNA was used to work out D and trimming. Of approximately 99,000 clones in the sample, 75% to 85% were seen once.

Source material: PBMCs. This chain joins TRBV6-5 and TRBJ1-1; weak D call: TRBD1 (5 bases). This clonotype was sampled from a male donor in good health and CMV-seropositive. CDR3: CATPAGLNTEAFF. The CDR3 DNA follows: TGTGCCACCCCGGCGGGGCTGAACACTGAAGCTTTCTTT.